Listed here are 15 T cell receptor beta chains from one sample, sequenced in a study of shared clonotypes between healthy human individuals. The repertoire was sequenced with immunoSEQ multiplex PCR; TCRdb's copy has only in-frame clones and lacks some. The sample contains about 2.4 million clones, 93% of which appear only once. Sequenced: naive CD4+ T cells from PBMCs. As to subset: CD45RA+ positively selected. These receptor sequences come from a man between 18 and 29 years old in good health. Some clones in this sample may be carry-over from other donors' samples.

V and J are TRBV7-9 and TRBJ2-3, with TRBD1 as a possible D gene (5 bases). Deletions cut 2 bases from V and 6 bases from J, with 12 bases between. CDR1 is SEHNR and CDR2 is FQNEAQ in the germline V gene (reference sequence). The CDR3 extends over 14 amino acids. Here the CDR3 reads CASSLLKGWDTQYF. The DNA for the CDR3 is TGTGCCAGCAGCTTATTGAAGGGGTGGGATACGCAGTATTTT. Full variable domain (rest looked up from reference TRBV7-9 and TRBJ2-3): DTGVSQNPRHKITKRGQNVTFRCDPISEHNRLYWYRQTLGQGPEFLTYFQNEAQLEKSRLLSDRFSAERPKGSFSTLEIQRTEQGDSAMYLCASSLLKGWDTQYFGPGTRLTVL.

The chain joins TRBV5-4 to TRBJ2-2, with 14 bases aligning to TRBD2. Germline CDR1 and CDR2: SGHNT and YYREEE (reference sequence). The CDR3 is made up of 19 amino acids. CDR3 amino acids: CASSKGLAGGGMNTGELFF. CDR3 in DNA: TGTGCTTCCTCCAAAGGACTAGCGGGAGGTGGGATGAACACCGGGGAGCTGTTTTTT.

V and J are TRBV9 and TRBJ2-7; 7 bases are a match to TRBD1. Germline V gene sequence: CDR1 SGDLS, CDR2 YYNGEE. V shed 4 bases, J shed 2 bases, and the junction held 6 bases outside the gene matches. The CDR3 spans 14 residues. The CDR3 loop is CASSPRTGTYEQYF. CDR3 in DNA: TGTGCCAGCAGCCCCCGGACAGGCACCTACGAGCAGTACTTC.

CDR3 sequence (DNA): TGTGCCAGCGGCGGCGTGAGCGGGAGCGAGCAGTACTTC. Its translation is CASGGVSGSEQYF. The chain has TRBV11-2 and TRBJ2-7; TRBD2 matches at 8 bases. The CDR3 runs 13 residues. Germline trimming cut 8 bases from V and 6 bases from J; bases unmatched to any gene: 9. Germline assignment: CDR1 SGHAT and CDR2 FQNNGV.

V usage is TRBV7-2 and J usage is TRBJ2-7, with D possibly being TRBD2 (6 bases). Trimming shortened V by 0 bases and J by 6 bases, and 12 bases separated the two germline ends. Per germline, CDR1 SGHTA and CDR2 FQGNSA. The CDR3 loop spans 14 amino acids. CDR3 region: CASSLAGGVGEQYF. CDR3 in DNA: TGTGCCAGCAGCTTAGCGGGGGGAGTGGGCGAGCAGTACTTC.

The rearrangement links TRBV9 to TRBJ1-4, with D possibly being TRBD1 (5 bases). Germline CDR1 SGDLS, CDR2 YYNGEE. This CDR3 contains 16 residues. V lost 3 bases and J lost 0, with 12 bases in between. CDR3 residues: CASSASGGTTNEKLFF. The CDR3 DNA sequence: TGTGCCAGCAGCGCCAGCGGGGGGACAACTAATGAAAAACTGTTTTTT.

This chain uses TRBV5-1 with TRBJ2-7, with D possibly being TRBD1 (6 bases). This CDR3 spans 14 amino acids. Trimming shortened V by 0 bases and J by 5 bases, and 12 bases separated the two germline ends. CDR1 is SGHRS, CDR2 YFSETQ, per germline. The CDR3 DNA follows: TGCGCCAGCAGCTTGGGTAGGGGGTATGACGAGCAGTACTTC. Amino acids: CASSLGRGYDEQYF.

Remarks on this clone: The same CDR3 also results from other DNA sequences found in this sample. This chain links TRBV4-2 with TRBJ2-1, with TRBD2 matching 11 bases. Germline V gene data show CDR1 as LGHNA and CDR2 as YNFKEQ. This CDR3 has 15 residues. V was clipped by 0 bases and J by 6 bases; unmatched bases: 1. The CDR3 sequence: CASSQETSGGNEQFF. DNA of the CDR3: TGTGCCAGCAGCCAAGAAACTAGCGGGGGCAATGAGCAGTTCTTC.

The rearrangement joins TRBV10-3 to TRBJ2-1; D possibly corresponds to TRBD2 (6 bases). The CDR3 is 14 amino acids. The ends were cut back, 9 bases at V and 2 bases at J, with 14 bases in the middle. The germline V gene encodes CDR1 ENHRY and CDR2 SYGVKD. The chain's CDR3 is CAISQGGPYNEQFF. Written as DNA, the CDR3 is TGTGCCATATCCCAGGGAGGACCCTACAATGAGCAGTTCTTC.

J is TRBJ2-1 and V is TRBV6-4; D gene unclear. Germline CDR1 is MRHNA and CDR2 is SNTAGT. CDR3 length equals 16 residues. Trimming cost V 4 bases and J 2 bases, with 15 bases left between them. Here the CDR3 reads CASSGIRVEAYNEQFF. The CDR3 region has the DNA TGTGCCAGCAGTGGTATAAGGGTAGAGGCCTACAATGAGCAGTTCTTC.

The J gene is TRBJ2-5, the V gene TRBV5-6; 8 bases agree with TRBD1. The J call may be mistaken, given a closer DNA end match to TRBJ2-7. The length of the CDR3 is 13 residues. Germline-derived CDR1 and CDR2 are SGHDT and YYEEEE. The chain's CDR3 is CASSRGTGYEQYF. The CDR3 nucleotides read TGTGCCAGCAGCAGAGGGACAGGTTACGAGCAGTACTTC.

This chain links TRBV19 with TRBJ1-2, with 9 bases identical to TRBD1. From germline, CDR1 is LNHDA and CDR2 SQIVND (reference sequence). The length of the CDR3 is 13 residues. After removal of 6 bases from V and 2 bases from J, the junction contained 1 base not matched to a gene. The CDR3 coding sequence is TGTGCCAGTAGGGACAGGGGCAACTATGGCTACACCTTC. Translated: CASRDRGNYGYTF. The variable domain in full, with the rest retrieved from reference TRBV19 and TRBJ1-2, is DGGITQSPKYLFRKEGQNVTLSCEQNLNHDAMYWYRQDPGQGLRLIYYSQIVNDFQKGDIAEGYSVSREKKESFPLTVTSAQKNPTAFYLCASRDRGNYGYTFGSGTRLTVV.

About this clone itself: This same CDR3 is encoded by further DNA sequences in the sample. V gene TRBV5-1 combines with J gene TRBJ2-1; the match to TRBD2 covers 15 bases. Looked up from germline, CDR1 is SGHRS and CDR2 is YFSETQ. The CDR3 runs to 15 residues. The ends lost 5 bases at V and 6 bases at J; junction bases unmatched: 3. As DNA, the CDR3 is TGCGCCAGCAGTTCGGGACTAGCGGGAGGCAATGAGCAGTTCTTC. The encoded protein is CASSSGLAGGNEQFF.

The chain combines TRBV6-5 with TRBJ1-2; no clear D gene. CDR3 length equals 16 residues. The V end was cut by 0 bases, the J end by 1 base, with 12 bases between. Germline V gives CDR1 MNHEY, CDR2 SVGAGI. CDR3 nucleotides: TGTGCCAGCAGTTACTCGAGCGGAGGAGTTAACTATGGCTACACCTTC. Translation gives CASSYSSGGVNYGYTF.

The chain is built from TRBV28 and TRBJ2-5; D gene unclear. The V gene's germline CDR1 is MDHEN and CDR2 SYDVKM. This CDR3 has 12 amino acids. Trimming removed 5 bases from V and 5 bases from J, with 9 bases in between. CDR3 residues: CASSLPVETQYF. The CDR3 DNA reads as TGTGCCAGCAGTCTCCCTGTGGAGACCCAGTACTTC.